The clone carrying this T cell receptor beta chain was seen only a few times. Antigen unknown. The germline CDR1 and CDR2 sequences are SGHTA and FQGNSA. The V segment lost 6 bases and the J segment 5 bases; nucleotides outside the gene matches: 4. The CDR3 is 13 residues long. This record comes from a study of identical twins. The study's findings and limits: For zero-insertion analyses, partial confounding could come from invariant MAIT and iNKT cells. Cord blood beta clonotypes present at high abundance carried fewer insertions; no such pattern appeared in memory repertoires. In monozygotic twins, models underestimated the sharing of out-of-frame TCR alpha.

TCRdb reprocessed the 5' RACE reads with MiXCR, giving one entry per CDR3 protein. In the table there are roughly 1,500,000 distinct CDR3 sequences, roughly a third of which are singletons. This TCR derives from a newborn girl in good health. Specimen: cord blood. The chain employs TRBV7-2 and TRBJ2-7; the match to TRBD1 covers 10 bases. CDR3 sequence (DNA): TGTGCCAGCAGTGACAGGGGGCTGGACGAGCAGTACTTC. Protein sequence: CASSDRGLDEQYF. Looking up the rest from reference TRBV7-2 and TRBJ2-7 gives the full variable domain: GAGVSQSPSNKVTEKGKDVELRCDPISGHTALYWYRQSLGQGLEFLIYFQGNSAPDKSGLPSDRFSAERTGGSVSTLTIQRTQQEDSAVYLCASSDRGLDEQYFGPGTRLTVT.